One sample yielded the 8 T cell receptor beta chains listed below, sequenced in a study of a mutant IDH1 vaccine in newly diagnosed glioma. Time point noted: week 23, last vaccination. Each dose delivered 300 ug of mutant IDH1 20-mer peptide subcutaneously with imiquimod. Their recognized antigens are unknown. Assay used: immunoSEQ multiplex PCR; TCRdb lists only in-frame clones, some missing. Altogether some 60,000 clones are present, around 87% being singletons, with the ten largest covering under 1.5%. Material: PBMCs, obtained from a glioma patient whose treatment included an IDH1 peptide vaccine. Receptors originate from a middle-aged man with glioma.

The chain uses TRBV18 and TRBJ1-3, with D tentatively TRBD1 (5 bases). Germline V gives CDR1 KGHSH, CDR2 LQKENI. The CDR3 has 15 amino acids. V was pared by 5 bases and J by 0 bases, with 11 bases between. The CDR3 DNA follows: TGTGCCAGCTCAGCCACCCAGGGCTCTGGAAACACCATATATTTT. This translates into CASSATQGSGNTIYF.

V gene TRBV9 combines with J gene TRBJ2-3; 7 bases line up with TRBD2. The trim removed 4 bases at V and 0 bases at J, leaving 2 bases unmatched. The CDR3 is 14 residues long. Germline-derived CDR1 and CDR2 are SGDLS and YYNGEE. CDR3 sequence: CASSFSGSTDTQYF. For the CDR3, the DNA is TGTGCCAGCAGCTTTAGCGGGAGCACAGATACGCAGTATTTT. The variable domain in full, with the rest retrieved from reference TRBV9 and TRBJ2-3, is DSGVTQTPKHLITATGQRVTLRCSPRSGDLSVYWYQQSLDQGLQFLIQYYNGEERAKGNILERFSAQQFPDLHSELNLSSLELGDSALYFCASSFSGSTDTQYFGPGTRLTVL.

V gene TRBV7-2 combines with J gene TRBJ2-3; TRBD2 matches 10 bases. Germline lookup yields CDR1 SGHTA and CDR2 FQGNSA. The CDR3 is 15 amino acids. V shed 7 bases and J 9 bases; nucleotides not matched to a gene: 13. CDR3 nucleotides: TGTGCCAGCACTACAACCGGGACTAGCGCCCTGACGCAGTATTTT. This codes for CASTTTGTSALTQYF. The whole variable domain, filled in from reference TRBV7-2 and TRBJ2-3, reads GAGVSQSPSNKVTEKGKDVELRCDPISGHTALYWYRQSLGQGLEFLIYFQGNSAPDKSGLPSDRFSAERTGGSVSTLTIQRTQQEDSAVYLCASTTTGTSALTQYFGPGTRLTVL.

The chain links TRBV6-6 to TRBJ1-2, with D unclear. V was cut by 8 bases and J by 4 bases, with 11 bases left in between. This CDR3 is 12 amino acids long. In germline, CDR1 is MNHNY, CDR2 SVGAGI (reference sequence). Here the CDR3 DNA reads TGTGCCAGCCGCCTTGGAAGCTATGGCTACACCTTC. Translated, it gives CASRLGSYGYTF.

Note on this clone: Other DNA sequences in the same sample also yield this CDR3. The chain links TRBV20-1 to TRBJ2-5; unclear D gene. V dropped 6 bases and J dropped 2 bases, with 4 bases sitting between them. Germline CDR1 DFQATT, CDR2 SNEGSKA (reference sequence). CDR3 size: 10 residues. The CDR3: CSAKQETQYF. The CDR3 nucleotides are TGCAGTGCCAAACAAGAGACCCAGTACTTC.

The chain joins TRBV15 to TRBJ2-1; D is possibly TRBD2 (6 bases). Deletions cut 0 bases from V and 3 bases from J, with 12 bases between. The CDR3 consists of 16 residues. The V gene's germline CDR1 is LNHNV and CDR2 YYDKDF (reference sequence). The CDR3 DNA reads TGTGCCACCAGCAGAGAAGGCGGGGTTAGCTACAATGAGCAGTTCTTC. This encodes CATSREGGVSYNEQFF.

V gene TRBV6-1 combines with J gene TRBJ2-2; 8 nucleotides align to TRBD1. The germline CDR1 and CDR2 sequences are MNHNS and SASEGT. V lost 0 bases, J lost 5 bases, and 17 bases stayed unmatched. CDR3 length equals 20 residues. This chain's CDR3 is CASSEASYNRTGHSTGELFF. CDR3 coding DNA: TGTGCCAGCAGTGAAGCCTCCTATAACAGGACAGGGCATAGTACCGGGGAGCTGTTTTTT.

This clone has only a few counts. The V gene is TRBV7-9, the J gene TRBJ1-1; D not resolved. CDR3 length: 11 amino acids. The V end lost 5 bases, the J end lost 5 bases, and 6 bases lay between the germline ends. Germline lookup yields CDR1 SEHNR and CDR2 FQNEAQ (reference sequence). The CDR3 DNA reads as TGTGCCAGCAGCGTTCAGACTGAAGCTTTCTTT. Translating it yields CASSVQTEAFF.